One sample yielded the 12 T cell receptor beta chains listed below, sequenced in a study of blood T cell repertoires in COVID-19. Generated by immunoSEQ multiplex PCR, the TCRdb table keeps only in-frame clones and is missing some. The sample consists of roughly 95,000 clones, almost 85% of them appearing once. The sequenced sample consisted of peripheral blood. Source of these receptors: a man in his forties or fifties with active or convalescent COVID-19.

The count of this clone is one. The J gene is TRBJ2-5, the V gene TRBV7-9, with 7 bases matching TRBD2. The CDR3 covers 15 residues. With 2 bases clipped from V and 2 bases from J, the junction kept 5 bases outside the gene matches. The germline V gene has CDR1 SEHNR and CDR2 FQNEAQ (reference sequence). CDR3 in amino acids: CASSLSRGSQETQYF. The CDR3 bases are TGTGCCAGCAGCTTATCGCGGGGGTCACAAGAGACCCAGTACTTC.

The rearrangement uses TRBV24-1 and TRBJ1-2; 8 bases line up with TRBD1. The V and J ends lost 3 bases and 3 bases, in that order; junction bases with no gene match: 11. The CDR3 has 17 amino acids. The germline V gene encodes CDR1 KGHDR and CDR2 SFDVKD. The CDR3 loop reads CATSDGWAGGADYGYTF. Here the CDR3 DNA reads TGTGCCACCAGTGATGGGTGGGCAGGGGGCGCTGACTATGGCTACACCTTC.

This clone turned up a few times. V is TRBV20-1 and J is TRBJ2-4, with D uncertain. Germline V lookup: CDR1 DFQATT, CDR2 SNEGSKA (reference sequence). The CDR3 spans 11 residues. V was cut by 6 bases and J by 6 bases, with 9 bases left in between. Here the CDR3 reads CSASELNIQYF. The CDR3, as DNA: TGCAGTGCCTCGGAGTTAAACATTCAGTACTTC.

This rearrangement joins TRBV18 to TRBJ2-1, with D maybe TRBD2 (8 bases). This CDR3 is 16 amino acids long. CDR1 is KGHSH and CDR2 is LQKENI in the germline V gene. V was clipped by 0 bases and J by 7 bases, with 16 bases between them. The CDR3: CASSPPEGAGGNEQFF. The CDR3 DNA reads as TGTGCCAGCTCACCACCGGAGGGGGCGGGAGGTAATGAGCAGTTCTTC.

The chain joins TRBV3-1 (or the pseudogene TRBV3-2) to TRBJ2-7; unclear D gene. CDR1 is LGHDT, CDR2 YNNKEL, per germline (reference sequence). This CDR3 is 15 amino acids long. Trimming stripped 0 bases from V and 3 bases from J, with 12 bases between. DNA for the CDR3: TGTGCCAGCAGCCAAGATATATTGGCAGGCTACGAGCAGTACTTC. It translates to CASSQDILAGYEQYF.

The chain joins TRBV3-1 (or the pseudogene TRBV3-2) to TRBJ1-6; D remains ambiguous. Germline V gene lookup returns CDR1 LGHDT and CDR2 YNNKEL (reference sequence). The CDR3 is made up of 14 amino acids. V lost 2 bases and J lost 7, with 9 bases in between. Here the CDR3 reads CASSQQEANSPLHF. The CDR3, as DNA: TGTGCCAGCAGCCAACAGGAGGCCAATTCACCCCTCCACTTT.

The J gene is TRBJ2-3, the V gene TRBV24-1; 8 positions match TRBD2. CDR3 size: 17 residues. V lost 0 bases, J lost 1 base, and 5 bases stayed unmatched. Germline assignment: CDR1 KGHDR and CDR2 SFDVKD. This CDR3 reads CATSDLGRGVGTDTQYF. CDR3 coding DNA: TGTGCCACCAGTGATTTGGGGCGGGGGGTAGGCACAGATACGCAGTATTTT.

The chain carries TRBV4-3 and TRBJ1-1; no firm D call. The CDR3 covers 14 residues. Deletions cut 0 bases from V and 0 bases from J, with 5 bases between. CDR1 and CDR2 from the germline V gene are LGHNA and YSLEER. In DNA form, the CDR3 reads TGCGCCAGCAGCCAAGACCTAATGAACACTGAAGCTTTCTTT. Amino acid sequence: CASSQDLMNTEAFF.

CDR3 loop: CASSRGQGYNEQFF. Here the CDR3 DNA reads TGCGCCAGCAGCCGTGGACAGGGCTACAATGAGCAGTTCTTC. V is TRBV4-1 and J is TRBJ2-1; TRBD1 matches 8 bases. V was clipped by 4 bases and J by 3 bases; unmatched bases: 2. CDR3 length equals 14 residues. Looked up from germline, CDR1 is MGHRA and CDR2 is YSYEKL.

The rearrangement uses TRBV19 and TRBJ1-4, with D maybe TRBD1 (6 bases). This CDR3 is 15 amino acids long. The germline V and J ends were trimmed by 5 bases and 8 bases, with 18 bases remaining between them. Germline V gives CDR1 LNHDA, CDR2 SQIVND (reference sequence). CDR3 amino acids: CASSPQGMVIEKLFF. The CDR3 bases are TGTGCCAGTAGTCCCCAGGGGATGGTAATAGAAAAACTGTTTTTT.

This rearrangement joins TRBV6-2 or TRBV6-3 to TRBJ2-2; 13 bases are a match to TRBD2. The CDR3 spans 16 residues. CDR1 and CDR2 (germline): MNHEY, SVGEGT. V lost 4 bases to trimming and J lost 7 bases; unmatched junction nucleotides: 6. The CDR3 nucleotides read TGTGCCAGCAGTTCCCGGACTAGCGGGGGTAACGGGGAGCTGTTTTTT. Translated, it gives CASSSRTSGGNGELFF.

The CDR3, as DNA: TGTGCCAGCAGCCAAGATTCTAGCGGGGTAACAGATACGCAGTATTTT. It yields the protein CASSQDSSGVTDTQYF. The genes are TRBV4-2 and TRBJ2-3; 9 positions match TRBD2. CDR1 and CDR2 (germline): LGHNA, YNFKEQ. J gave up 3 bases and V 0 bases, and 4 bases lay outside the gene matches. The CDR3 has 16 residues.